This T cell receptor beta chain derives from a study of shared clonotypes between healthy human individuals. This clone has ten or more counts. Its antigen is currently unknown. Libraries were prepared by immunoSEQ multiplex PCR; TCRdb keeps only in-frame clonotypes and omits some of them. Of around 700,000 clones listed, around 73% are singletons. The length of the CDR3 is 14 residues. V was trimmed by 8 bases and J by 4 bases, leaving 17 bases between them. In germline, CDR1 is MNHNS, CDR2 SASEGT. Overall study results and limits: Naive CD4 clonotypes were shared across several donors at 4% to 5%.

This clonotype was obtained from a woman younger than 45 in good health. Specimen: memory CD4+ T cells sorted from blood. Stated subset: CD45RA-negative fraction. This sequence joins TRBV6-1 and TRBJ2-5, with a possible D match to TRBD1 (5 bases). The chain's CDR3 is CASYWPERGETQYF. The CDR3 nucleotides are TGTGCCAGCTACTGGCCCGAAAGGGGAGAGACCCAGTACTTC.